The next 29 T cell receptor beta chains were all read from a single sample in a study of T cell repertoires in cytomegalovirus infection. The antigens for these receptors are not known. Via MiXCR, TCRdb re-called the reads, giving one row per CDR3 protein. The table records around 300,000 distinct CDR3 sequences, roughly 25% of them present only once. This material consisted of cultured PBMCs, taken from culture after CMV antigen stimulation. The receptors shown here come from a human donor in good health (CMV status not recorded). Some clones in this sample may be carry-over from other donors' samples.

The CDR3, as DNA: TGTGCCAGCAGCCGGACTATTTCCCCCGACACCGGGGAGCTGTTTTTT. Translated, it gives CASSRTISPDTGELFF. The V call is TRBV6-5, the J call TRBJ2-2; TRBD2 might be the D (6 bases). Trimming cost V 6 bases and J 3 bases, with 17 bases left between them. The germline CDR1 and CDR2 sequences are MNHEY and SVGAGI. The CDR3 runs to 16 residues.

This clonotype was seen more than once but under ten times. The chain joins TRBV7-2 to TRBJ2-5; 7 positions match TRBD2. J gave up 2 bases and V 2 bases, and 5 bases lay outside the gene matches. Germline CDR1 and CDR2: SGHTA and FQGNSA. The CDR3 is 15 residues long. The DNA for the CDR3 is TGTGCCAGCAGCTTAATGGGAGGGGCTCAAGAGACCCAGTACTTC. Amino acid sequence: CASSLMGGAQETQYF.

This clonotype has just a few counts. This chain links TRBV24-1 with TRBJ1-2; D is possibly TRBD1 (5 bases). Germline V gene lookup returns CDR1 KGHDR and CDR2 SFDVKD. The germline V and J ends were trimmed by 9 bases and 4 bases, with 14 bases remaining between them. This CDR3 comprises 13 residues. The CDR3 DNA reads TGTGCCACCTCTGGAATTGGGGGCTATGGCTACACCTTC. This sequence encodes CATSGIGGYGYTF.

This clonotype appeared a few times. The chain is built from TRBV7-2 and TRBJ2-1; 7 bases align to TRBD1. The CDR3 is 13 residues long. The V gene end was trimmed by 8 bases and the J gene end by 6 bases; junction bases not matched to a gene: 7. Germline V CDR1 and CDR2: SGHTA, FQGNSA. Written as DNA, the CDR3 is TGTGCCAGCCTACCCAACAGGGGCAATGAGCAGTTCTTC. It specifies CASLPNRGNEQFF. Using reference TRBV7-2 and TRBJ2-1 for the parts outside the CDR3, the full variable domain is GAGVSQSPSNKVTEKGKDVELRCDPISGHTALYWYRQSLGQGLEFLIYFQGNSAPDKSGLPSDRFSAERTGGSVSTLTIQRTQQEDSAVYLCASLPNRGNEQFFGPGTRLTVL.

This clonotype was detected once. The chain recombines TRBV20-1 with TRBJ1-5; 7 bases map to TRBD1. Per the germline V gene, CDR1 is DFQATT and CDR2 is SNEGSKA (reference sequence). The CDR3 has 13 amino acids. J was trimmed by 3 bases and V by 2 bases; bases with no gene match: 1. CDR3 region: CSARRGPNQPQHF. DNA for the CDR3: TGCAGTGCTAGAAGGGGGCCCAATCAGCCCCAGCATTTT.

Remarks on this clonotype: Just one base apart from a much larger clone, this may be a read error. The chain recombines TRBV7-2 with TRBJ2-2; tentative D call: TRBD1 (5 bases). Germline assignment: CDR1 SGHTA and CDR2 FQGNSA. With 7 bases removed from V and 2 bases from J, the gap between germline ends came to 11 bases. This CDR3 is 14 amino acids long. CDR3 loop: CASKGRTNTGELFF. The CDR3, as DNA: TGTGCCAGCAAGGGGCGGACCAACACCGGGGAGCTGTTTTTT.

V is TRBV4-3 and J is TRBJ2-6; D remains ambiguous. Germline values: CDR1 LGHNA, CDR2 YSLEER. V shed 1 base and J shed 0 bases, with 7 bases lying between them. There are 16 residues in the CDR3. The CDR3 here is CASSQVVGSGANVLTF. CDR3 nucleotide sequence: TGCGCCAGCAGCCAAGTGGTGGGCTCTGGGGCCAACGTCCTGACTTTC.

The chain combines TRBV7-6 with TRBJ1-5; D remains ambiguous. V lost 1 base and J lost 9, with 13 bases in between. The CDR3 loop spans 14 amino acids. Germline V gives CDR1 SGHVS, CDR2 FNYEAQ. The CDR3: CASSLVNSNGPQHF. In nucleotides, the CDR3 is TGTGCCAGCAGCTTAGTGAACTCTAATGGGCCCCAGCATTTT.

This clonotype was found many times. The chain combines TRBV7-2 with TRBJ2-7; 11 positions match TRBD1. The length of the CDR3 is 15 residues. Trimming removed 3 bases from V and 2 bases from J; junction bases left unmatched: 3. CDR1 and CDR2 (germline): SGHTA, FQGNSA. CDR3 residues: CASSFTGQGAYEQYF. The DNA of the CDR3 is TGTGCCAGCAGCTTTACGGGACAGGGGGCCTACGAGCAGTACTTC.

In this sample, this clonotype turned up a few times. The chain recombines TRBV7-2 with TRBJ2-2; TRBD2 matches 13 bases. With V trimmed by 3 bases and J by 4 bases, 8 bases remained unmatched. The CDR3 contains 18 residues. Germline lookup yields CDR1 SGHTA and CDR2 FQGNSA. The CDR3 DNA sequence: TGTGCCAGCAGCTTCCCGGGACTAGCGGGATCTGGCACCGGGGAGCTGTTTTTT. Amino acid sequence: CASSFPGLAGSGTGELFF.

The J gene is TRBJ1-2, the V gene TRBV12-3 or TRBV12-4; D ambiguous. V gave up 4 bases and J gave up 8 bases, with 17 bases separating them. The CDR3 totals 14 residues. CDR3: CASSSPLPPEGYTF. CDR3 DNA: TGTGCCAGCAGTTCGCCCCTCCCGCCGGAAGGCTACACCTTC.

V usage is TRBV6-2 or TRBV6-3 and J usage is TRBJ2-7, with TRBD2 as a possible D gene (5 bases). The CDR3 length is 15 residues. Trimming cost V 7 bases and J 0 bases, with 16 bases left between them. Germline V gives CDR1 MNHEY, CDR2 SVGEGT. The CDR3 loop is CASNTGDTFSYEQYV. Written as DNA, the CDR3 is TGTGCCAGCAATACCGGGGATACCTTCTCCTACGAGCAGTACGTC.

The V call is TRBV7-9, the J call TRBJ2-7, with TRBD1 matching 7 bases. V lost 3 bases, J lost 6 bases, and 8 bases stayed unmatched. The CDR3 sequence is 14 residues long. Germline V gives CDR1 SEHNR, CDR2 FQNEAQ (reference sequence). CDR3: CASSFSTGMGEQYF. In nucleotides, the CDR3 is TGTGCCAGCAGCTTTTCGACAGGGATGGGCGAGCAGTACTTC. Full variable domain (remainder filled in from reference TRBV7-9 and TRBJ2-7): DTGVSQNPRHKITKRGQNVTFRCDPISEHNRLYWYRQTLGQGPEFLTYFQNEAQLEKSRLLSDRFSAERPKGSFSTLEIQRTEQGDSAMYLCASSFSTGMGEQYFGPGTRLTVT.

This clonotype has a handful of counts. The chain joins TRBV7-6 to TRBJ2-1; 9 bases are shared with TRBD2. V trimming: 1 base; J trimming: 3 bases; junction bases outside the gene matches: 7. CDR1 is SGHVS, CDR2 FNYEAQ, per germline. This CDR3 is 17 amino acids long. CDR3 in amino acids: CASSLEASGIYYNEQFF. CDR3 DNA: TGTGCCAGCAGCTTAGAGGCTAGCGGGATCTACTACAATGAGCAGTTCTTC.

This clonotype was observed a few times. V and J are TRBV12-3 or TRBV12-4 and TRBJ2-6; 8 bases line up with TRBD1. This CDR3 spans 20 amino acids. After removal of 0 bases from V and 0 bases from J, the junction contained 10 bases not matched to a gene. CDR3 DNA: TGTGCCAGCAGTTTAGCGCTAGTCAGGGGGCGCGTCTCTGGGGCCAACGTCCTGACTTTC. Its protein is CASSLALVRGRVSGANVLTF.

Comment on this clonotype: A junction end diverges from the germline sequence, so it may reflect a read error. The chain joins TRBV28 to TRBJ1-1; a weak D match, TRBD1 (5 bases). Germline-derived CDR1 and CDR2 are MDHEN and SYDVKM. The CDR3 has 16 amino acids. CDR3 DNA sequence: TGTGCCAGCAGACCCCCTTCCCAGGGCAGGAGCACTGAAGCTTACTTT. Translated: CASRPPSQGRSTEAYF. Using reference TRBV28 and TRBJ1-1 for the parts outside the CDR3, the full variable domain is DVKVTQSSRYLVKRTGEKVFLECVQDMDHENMFWYRQDPGLGLRLIYFSYDVKMKEKGDIPEGYSVSREKKERFSLILESASTNQTSMYLCASRPPSQGRSTEAYFGQGTRLTVV.

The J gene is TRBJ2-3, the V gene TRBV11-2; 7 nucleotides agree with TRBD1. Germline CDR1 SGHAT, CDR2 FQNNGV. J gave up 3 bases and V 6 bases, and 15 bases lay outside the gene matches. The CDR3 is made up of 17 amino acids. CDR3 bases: TGTGCCAGCAGGATGTGGGGACAGTCACCTCCTACAGATACGCAGTATTTT. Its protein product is CASRMWGQSPPTDTQYF.

The CDR3 loop reads CASSLGWGSNEQYF. The CDR3 DNA follows: TGTGCCAGCAGCTTAGGGTGGGGGAGCAACGAGCAGTACTTC. The chain employs TRBV7-9 and TRBJ2-7; D tentatively reads TRBD1 or TRBD2 (5 bases each). The ends were cut back, 1 base at V and 5 bases at J, with 12 bases in the middle. This CDR3 contains 14 residues. Germline CDR1 SEHNR, CDR2 FQNEAQ (reference sequence).

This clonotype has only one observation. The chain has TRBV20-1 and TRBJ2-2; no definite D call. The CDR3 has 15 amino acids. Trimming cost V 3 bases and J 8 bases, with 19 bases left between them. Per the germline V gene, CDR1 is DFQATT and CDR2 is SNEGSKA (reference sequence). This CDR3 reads CSARPRRLVSGELFF. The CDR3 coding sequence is TGCAGTGCTAGGCCCCGTAGGCTAGTATCGGGGGAGCTGTTTTTT.

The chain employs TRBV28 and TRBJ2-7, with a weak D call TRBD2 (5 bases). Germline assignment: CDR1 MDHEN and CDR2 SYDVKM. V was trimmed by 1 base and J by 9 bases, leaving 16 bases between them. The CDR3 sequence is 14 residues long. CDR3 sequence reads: CASSLSEVGIGQYF. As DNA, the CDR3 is TGTGCCAGCAGTTTATCGGAGGTTGGGATCGGGCAGTACTTC.

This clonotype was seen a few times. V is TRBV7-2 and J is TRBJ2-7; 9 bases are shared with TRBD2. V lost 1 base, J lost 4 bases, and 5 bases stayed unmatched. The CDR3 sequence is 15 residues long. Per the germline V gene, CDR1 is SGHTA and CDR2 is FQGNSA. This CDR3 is CASSLVASGVYEQYV. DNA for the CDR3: TGTGCCAGCAGCTTAGTAGCTAGCGGGGTTTACGAGCAGTACGTC.

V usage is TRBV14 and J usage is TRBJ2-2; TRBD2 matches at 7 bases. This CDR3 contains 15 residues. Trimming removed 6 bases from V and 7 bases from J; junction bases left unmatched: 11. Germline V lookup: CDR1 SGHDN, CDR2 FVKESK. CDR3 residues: CASRSSGRRNGELFF. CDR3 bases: TGTGCCAGCAGGTCTAGCGGTCGACGGAACGGGGAGCTGTTTTTT.

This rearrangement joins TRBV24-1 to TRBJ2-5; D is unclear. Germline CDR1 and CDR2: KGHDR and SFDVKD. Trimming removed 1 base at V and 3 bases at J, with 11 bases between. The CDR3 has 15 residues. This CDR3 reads CATSDLGQNEETQYF. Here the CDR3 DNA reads TGTGCCACCAGTGATTTAGGCCAGAACGAAGAGACCCAGTACTTC.

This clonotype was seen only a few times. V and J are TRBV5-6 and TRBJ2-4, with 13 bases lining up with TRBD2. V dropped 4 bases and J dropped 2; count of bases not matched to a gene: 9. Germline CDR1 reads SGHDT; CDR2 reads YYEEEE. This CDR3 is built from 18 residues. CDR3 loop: CASSPRGLAGVSKNIQYF. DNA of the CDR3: TGTGCCAGCAGCCCCCGAGGACTAGCGGGAGTTTCCAAAAACATTCAGTACTTC. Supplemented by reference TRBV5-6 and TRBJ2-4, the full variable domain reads DAGVTQSPTHLIKTRGQQVTLRCSPKSGHDTVSWYQQALGQGPQFIFQYYEEEERQRGNFPDRFSGHQFPNYSSELNVNALLLGDSALYLCASSPRGLAGVSKNIQYFGAGTRLSVL.

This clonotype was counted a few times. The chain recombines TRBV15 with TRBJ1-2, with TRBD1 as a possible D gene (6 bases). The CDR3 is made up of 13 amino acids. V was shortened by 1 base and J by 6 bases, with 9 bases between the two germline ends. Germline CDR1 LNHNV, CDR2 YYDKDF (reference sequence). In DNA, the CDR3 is TGTGCCACCAGCAGAGGACAGGCGGATGGCTACACCTTC. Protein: CATSRGQADGYTF.

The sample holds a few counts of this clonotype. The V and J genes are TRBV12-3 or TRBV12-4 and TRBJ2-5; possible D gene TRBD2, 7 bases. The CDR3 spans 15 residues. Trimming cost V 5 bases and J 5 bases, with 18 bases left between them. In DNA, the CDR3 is TGTGCCAGCAGTAAACCCACAGGGAGGGGGGAGACCCAGTACTTC. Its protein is CASSKPTGRGETQYF.

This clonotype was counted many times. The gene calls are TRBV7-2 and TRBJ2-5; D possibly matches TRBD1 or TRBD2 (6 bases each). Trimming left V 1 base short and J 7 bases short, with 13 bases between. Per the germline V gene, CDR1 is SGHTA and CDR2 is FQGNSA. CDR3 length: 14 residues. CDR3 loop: CASSLDGGGMTQYF. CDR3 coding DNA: TGTGCCAGCAGCTTAGACGGGGGCGGAATGACCCAGTACTTC.

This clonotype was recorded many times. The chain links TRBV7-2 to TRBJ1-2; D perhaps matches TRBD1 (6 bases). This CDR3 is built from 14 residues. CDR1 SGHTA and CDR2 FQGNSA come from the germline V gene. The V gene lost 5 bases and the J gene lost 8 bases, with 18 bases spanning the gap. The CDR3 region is CASSLPSGASGYTF. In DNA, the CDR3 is TGTGCCAGCAGCCTACCCTCGGGGGCCTCGGGCTACACCTTC.

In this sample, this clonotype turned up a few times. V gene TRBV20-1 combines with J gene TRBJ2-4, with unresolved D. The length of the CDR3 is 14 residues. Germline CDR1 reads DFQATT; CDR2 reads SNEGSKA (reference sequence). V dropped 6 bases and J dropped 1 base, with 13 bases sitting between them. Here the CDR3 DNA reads TGCAGTGCACTGGCCCCGGAGGCCAAAAACATTCAGTACTTC. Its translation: CSALAPEAKNIQYF.